This TCR beta chain derives from a study of cytotoxic CD8 clonotypes in ibrutinib-treated CLL. The wider study: Partial responses numbered about 25 and complete responses 2; after a median around 70 months, around 14 stayed remitted and 12 progressed. General study findings and limits: While tracking circulating CD8+ T-cell counts, baseline clonality exceeded that of age-matched healthy donors. Shared public clonotypes were rare, and on treatment they either got smaller or stayed the same.

This clone has only a few counts. Antigen unknown. Assay: immunoSEQ multiplex PCR; the TCRdb copy retains only in-frame clones and omits some. In the table there are some 29,000 clones, about 76% of which are singletons. J lost 5 bases, V lost 11 bases, and 8 bases had no gene match. Germline loops: CDR1 ENHRY, CDR2 SYGVKD. There are 13 residues in the CDR3. V is TRBV10-3 and J is TRBJ2-3, with 9 bases lining up with TRBD1. This specimen consisted of PBMCs, obtained after 36 months of ibrutinib treatment. The receptor comes from a human donor with chronic lymphocytic leukemia. CDR3 residues: CAARQGVEDTQYF. Here the CDR3 DNA reads TGTGCCGCCAGACAGGGGGTAGAAGATACGCAGTATTTT.